These 14 T cell receptor beta chains share one sample of origin, sequenced in a study of identical twins. TCRdb independently ran MiXCR on the 5' RACE reads; one entry per CDR3 protein. The repertoire holds nearly 200,000 distinct CDR3 sequences, with about 16% as singletons. The sample also formed part of further work on T cells expressing NK-cell markers.

The material sequenced was CD8+ T cells sorted from blood. These TCRs come from a woman younger than 35 in good health.

The chain links TRBV6-6 to TRBJ1-5; no clear D gene. CDR1 is MNHNY and CDR2 is SVGAGI in the germline V gene (reference sequence). Trimming pared 2 bases from V and 6 bases from J, leaving 8 bases between. This CDR3 comprises 13 residues. In DNA, the CDR3 is TGTGCCAGCAGTTACGGTTCTATTCAGCCCCAGCATTTT. This gives the protein CASSYGSIQPQHF.

This clonotype has a handful of counts. CDR3 sequence (DNA): TGCGCCAGCAGCTTGGATTCGTTCAGCTCCTACAATGAGCAGTTCTTC. It is translated as CASSLDSFSSYNEQFF. This rearrangement joins TRBV5-1 to TRBJ2-1; D ambiguous. Germline V gene data show CDR1 as SGHRS and CDR2 as YFSETQ. Trimming removed 0 bases at V and 0 bases at J, with 10 bases between. CDR3 length: 16 amino acids.

This clonotype has only a few counts. The rearrangement uses TRBV29-1 and TRBJ1-2; no clear D gene. The CDR3 spans 8 residues. V dropped 7 bases and J dropped 6 bases, with 3 bases sitting between them. The V gene's germline CDR1 is SQVTM and CDR2 ANQGSEA. The CDR3 region is CSGNGYTF. The CDR3 region has the DNA TGCAGCGGAAATGGCTACACCTTC.

This clonotype was picked up a small number of times. The chain employs TRBV27 and TRBJ2-3; 9 nucleotides align to TRBD2. This CDR3 has 17 residues. With 1 base clipped from V and 0 bases from J, the junction kept 5 bases outside the gene matches. Per germline, CDR1 MNHEY and CDR2 SMNVEV (reference sequence). The CDR3 is CASSLLVAGGSTDTQYF. The CDR3 coding sequence is TGTGCCAGCAGTTTATTAGTGGCGGGGGGGAGCACAGATACGCAGTATTTT.

The table lists this clonotype with a count of one. The rearrangement uses TRBV27 and TRBJ1-2; 12 bases align to TRBD1. The CDR3 extends over 18 amino acids. V lost 5 bases to trimming and J lost 4 bases; unmatched junction nucleotides: 14. Germline V gene data show CDR1 as MNHEY and CDR2 as SMNVEV (reference sequence). The CDR3 DNA reads as TGTGCCAGCAGTATTATCGGGGGACAGGGGGCTTGGGGCTATGGCTACACCTTC. Its protein is CASSIIGGQGAWGYGYTF.

This chain joins TRBV6-2 or TRBV6-3 and TRBJ1-1, with no clear D. Trimming took off 4 bases at V and 8 bases at J, with 17 bases between the two ends. In germline, CDR1 is MNHEY, CDR2 SVGEGT. CDR3 length: 14 residues. CDR3 residues: CASSSTLRKEEAFF. The CDR3, as DNA: TGTGCCAGCAGTTCCACCCTCCGAAAGGAAGAAGCTTTCTTT.

The table lists this clonotype with a few counts. V usage is TRBV20-1 and J usage is TRBJ2-7; D unclear. Trimming took 1 base from V and 6 from J, leaving 13 bases between them. This CDR3 contains 13 residues. Germline loops: CDR1 DFQATT, CDR2 SNEGSKA (reference sequence). CDR3 nucleotide sequence: TGCAGTGCTAGAGGCGAGCCTAAGGGCGAGCAGTACTTC. Translation gives CSARGEPKGEQYF.

This clonotype was found a few times. V gene TRBV20-1 combines with J gene TRBJ1-2; D is undetermined. The V and J ends lost 6 bases and 4 bases respectively, with 9 bases between them. CDR3 length: 11 residues. Germline CDR1 and CDR2: DFQATT and SNEGSKA (reference sequence). Here the CDR3 DNA reads TGCAGTGCCCTTCGCCTCTATGGCTACACCTTC. The encoded protein is CSALRLYGYTF.

Written as DNA, the CDR3 is TGTGCCAGCAGTTCAGCTCGAACAGCCTACGAGCAGTACTTC. It encodes CASSSARTAYEQYF. This rearrangement joins TRBV12-3 or TRBV12-4 to TRBJ2-7, with no clear D. The CDR3 length is 14 residues. V lost 4 bases to trimming and J lost 2 bases, with 12 bases between them.

This clonotype was seen a few times. The V call is TRBV7-8, the J call TRBJ1-1; D not certain. Germline V gene lookup returns CDR1 SGHVS and CDR2 FQNEAQ. V was clipped by 2 bases and J by 1 base, with 8 bases between them. This CDR3 comprises 14 residues. The CDR3 loop reads CASSLRYGNTEAFF. The CDR3 DNA follows: TGTGCCAGCAGCTTACGGTACGGGAACACTGAAGCTTTCTTT.

Only a few counts were recorded for this clonotype. The chain has TRBV12-3 or TRBV12-4 and TRBJ2-3; D possibly corresponds to TRBD2 (6 bases). The CDR3 spans 13 residues. Trimming stripped 4 bases from V and 5 bases from J, with 10 bases between. The CDR3 spells CASSWGVRDTQYF. CDR3 nucleotides: TGTGCCAGCAGTTGGGGGGTCAGAGATACGCAGTATTTT.

This clonotype was observed a handful of times. The CDR3 loop is CASSWDREGAYEQYF. CDR3 DNA: TGTGCCAGCAGCTGGGACAGGGAAGGAGCCTACGAGCAGTACTTC. The V gene is TRBV5-5, the J gene TRBJ2-7; 9 bases match TRBD1. V lost 3 bases, J lost 2 bases, and 6 bases stayed unmatched. The germline CDR1 and CDR2 sequences are SGHKS and YYEKEE (reference sequence). This CDR3 has 15 residues. Full variable domain (rest looked up from reference TRBV5-5 and TRBJ2-7): DAGVTQSPTHLIKTRGQQVTLRCSPISGHKSVSWYQQVLGQGPQFIFQYYEKEERGRGNFPDRFSARQFPNYSSELNVNALLLGDSALYLCASSWDREGAYEQYFGPGTRLTVT.

The chain has TRBV30 and TRBJ2-1; possibly TRBD1 for D (6 bases). The CDR3 spans 14 residues. V lost 0 bases and J 6 bases, leaving 12 bases between the germline ends. The germline V gene has CDR1 GTSNPN and CDR2 SVGIG (reference sequence). This CDR3 reads CAWSVTGQINEQFF. CDR3 DNA: TGTGCCTGGAGTGTCACAGGGCAGATCAATGAGCAGTTCTTC. Looking up the rest from reference TRBV30 and TRBJ2-1 gives the full variable domain: SQTIHQWPATLVQPVGSPLSLECTVEGTSNPNLYWYRQAAGRGLQLLFYSVGIGQISSEVPQNLSASRPQDRQFILSSKKLLLSDSGFYLCAWSVTGQINEQFFGPGTRLTVL.

This clonotype was picked up many times. This rearrangement joins TRBV5-6 to TRBJ2-7, with 10 positions matching TRBD1. Germline lookup yields CDR1 SGHDT and CDR2 YYEEEE. This CDR3 is built from 14 residues. Trimming cost V 4 bases and J 4 bases; bases outside gene matches: 5. CDR3 in DNA: TGTGCCAGCAGCCGGGACAGGGGTCCTTACGAGCAGTACTTC. Protein sequence: CASSRDRGPYEQYF.